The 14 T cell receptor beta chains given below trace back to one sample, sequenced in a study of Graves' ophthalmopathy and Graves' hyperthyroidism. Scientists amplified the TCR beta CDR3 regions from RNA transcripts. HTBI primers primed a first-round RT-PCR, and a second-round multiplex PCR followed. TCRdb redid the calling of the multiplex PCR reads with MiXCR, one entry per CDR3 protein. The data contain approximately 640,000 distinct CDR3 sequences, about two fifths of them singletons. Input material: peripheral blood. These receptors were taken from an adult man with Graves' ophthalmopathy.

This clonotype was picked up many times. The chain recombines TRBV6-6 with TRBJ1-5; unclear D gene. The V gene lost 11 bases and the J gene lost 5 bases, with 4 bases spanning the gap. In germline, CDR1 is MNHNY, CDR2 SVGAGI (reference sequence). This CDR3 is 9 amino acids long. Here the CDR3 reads CAGDQPQHF. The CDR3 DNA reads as TGTGCCGGCGATCAGCCCCAGCATTTT.

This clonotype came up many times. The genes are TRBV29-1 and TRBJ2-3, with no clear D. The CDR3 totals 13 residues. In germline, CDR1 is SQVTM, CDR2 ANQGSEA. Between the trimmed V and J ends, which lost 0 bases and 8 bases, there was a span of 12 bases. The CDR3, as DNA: TGCAGCGTTGAAGATGCGTCTAAAGGTACGCAGTATTTT. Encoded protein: CSVEDASKGTQYF.

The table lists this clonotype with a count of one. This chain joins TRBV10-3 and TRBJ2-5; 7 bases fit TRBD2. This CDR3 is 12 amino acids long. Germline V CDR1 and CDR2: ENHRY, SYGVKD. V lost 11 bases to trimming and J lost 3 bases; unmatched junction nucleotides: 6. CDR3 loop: CASAAGEETQYF. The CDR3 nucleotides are TGTGCCTCGGCGGCGGGGGAAGAGACCCAGTACTTC.

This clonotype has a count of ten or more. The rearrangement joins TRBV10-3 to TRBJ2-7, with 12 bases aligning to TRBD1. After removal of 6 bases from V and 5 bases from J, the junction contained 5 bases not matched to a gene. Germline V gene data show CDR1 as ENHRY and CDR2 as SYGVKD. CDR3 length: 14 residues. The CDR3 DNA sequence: TGTGCCATCAGGGGGACAGGGGGCATAAACGAGCAGTACTTC. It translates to CAIRGTGGINEQYF.

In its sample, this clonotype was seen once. The CDR3 here is CASSLVDTGANVLTF. The CDR3, as DNA: TGTGCCAGCAGCTTAGTGGACACCGGGGCCAACGTCCTGACTTTC. This chain links TRBV7-9 with TRBJ2-6; a weak D match, TRBD1 (5 bases). The CDR3 runs to 15 residues. CDR1 is SEHNR, CDR2 FQNEAQ, per germline (reference sequence). Deletions cut 1 base from V and 4 bases from J, with 8 bases between.

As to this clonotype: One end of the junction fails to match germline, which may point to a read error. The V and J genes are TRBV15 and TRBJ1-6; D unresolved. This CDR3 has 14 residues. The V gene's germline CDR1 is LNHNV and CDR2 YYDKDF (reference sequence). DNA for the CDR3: TGTGCCGCCAGCAGCGGTCTCGACGAATCACCCCTCCACTTT. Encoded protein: CAASSGLDESPLHF. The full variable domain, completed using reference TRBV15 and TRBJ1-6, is DAMVIQNPRYQVTQFGKPVTLSCSQTLNHNVMYWYQQKSSQAPKLLFHYYDKDFNNEADTPDNFQSRRPNTSFCFLDIRSPGLGDTAMYLCAASSGLDESPLHFGNGTRLTVT.

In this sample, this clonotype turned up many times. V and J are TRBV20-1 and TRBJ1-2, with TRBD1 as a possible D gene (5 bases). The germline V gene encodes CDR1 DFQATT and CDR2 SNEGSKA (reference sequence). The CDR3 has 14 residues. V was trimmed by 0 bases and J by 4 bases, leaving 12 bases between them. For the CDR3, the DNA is TGCAGTGCTAGAGACCAGACAGTGAGCTATGGCTACACCTTC. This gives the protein CSARDQTVSYGYTF.

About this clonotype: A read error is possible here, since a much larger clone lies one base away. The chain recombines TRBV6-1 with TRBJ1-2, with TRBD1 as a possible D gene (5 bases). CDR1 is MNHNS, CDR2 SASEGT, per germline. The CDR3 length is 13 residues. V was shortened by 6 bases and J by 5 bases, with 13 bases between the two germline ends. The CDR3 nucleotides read TGTGCCAGCAGGCGGACAATGGAATATGGCTACACCTTC. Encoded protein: CASRRTMEYGYTF.

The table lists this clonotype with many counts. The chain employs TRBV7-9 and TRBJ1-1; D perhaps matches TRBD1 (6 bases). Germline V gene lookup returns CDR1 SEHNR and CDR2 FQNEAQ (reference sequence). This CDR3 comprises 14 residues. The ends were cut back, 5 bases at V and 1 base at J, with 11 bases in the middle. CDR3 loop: CASSLWTANTEAFF. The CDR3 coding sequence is TGTGCCAGCAGCCTATGGACAGCGAACACTGAAGCTTTCTTT.

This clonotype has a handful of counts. CDR3 nucleotide sequence: TGTGCCAGCAGCACGACAGGGACTAGGGGGCCCCAGCATTTT. Its translation is CASSTTGTRGPQHF. The gene calls are TRBV2 and TRBJ1-5, with 7 bases identical to TRBD1. CDR3 size: 14 residues. The V gene's germline CDR1 is SNHLY and CDR2 FYNNEI. The junction had 11 bases not matched to a gene; V was cut back by 6 bases and J by 9 bases. Using reference TRBV2 and TRBJ1-5 for the parts outside the CDR3, the full variable domain is EPEVTQTPSHQVTQMGQEVILRCVPISNHLYFYWYRQILGQKVEFLVSFYNNEISEKSEIFDDQFSVERPDGSNFTLKIRSTKLEDSAMYFCASSTTGTRGPQHFGDGTRLSIL.

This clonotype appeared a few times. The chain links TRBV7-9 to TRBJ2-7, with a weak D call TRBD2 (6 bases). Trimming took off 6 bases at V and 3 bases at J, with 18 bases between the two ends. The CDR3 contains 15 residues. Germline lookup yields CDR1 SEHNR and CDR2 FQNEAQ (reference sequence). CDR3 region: CASRNRTGSFYEQYF. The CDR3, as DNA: TGTGCCAGCAGGAACCGGACCGGGAGTTTCTACGAGCAGTACTTC.

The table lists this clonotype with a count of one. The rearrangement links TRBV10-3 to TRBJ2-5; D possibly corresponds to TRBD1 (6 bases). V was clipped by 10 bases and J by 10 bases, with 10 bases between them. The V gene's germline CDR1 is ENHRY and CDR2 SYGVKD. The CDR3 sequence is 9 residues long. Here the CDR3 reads CASRTDQYF. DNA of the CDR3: TGTGCCAGCAGGACAGACCAGTACTTC.

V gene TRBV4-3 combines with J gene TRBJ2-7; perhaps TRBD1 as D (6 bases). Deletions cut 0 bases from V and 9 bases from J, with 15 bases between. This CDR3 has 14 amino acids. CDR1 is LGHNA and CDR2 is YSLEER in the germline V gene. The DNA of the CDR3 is TGCGCCAGCAGCCAAGATCAAGACAGGCAGGGGCAGTACTTC. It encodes CASSQDQDRQGQYF.

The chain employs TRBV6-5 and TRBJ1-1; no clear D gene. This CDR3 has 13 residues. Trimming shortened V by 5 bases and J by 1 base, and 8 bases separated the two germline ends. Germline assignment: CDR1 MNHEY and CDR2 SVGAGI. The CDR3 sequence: CASSRSWNTEAFF. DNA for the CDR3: TGTGCCAGCAGTCGTTCTTGGAACACTGAAGCTTTCTTT.